Listed below are T cell receptor beta chains from one sample, sequenced in a study of vaccination and CD4 T cells after COVID-19. One entry per CDR3 protein, called by TCRdb with MiXCR from the PCR reads. The sample includes 25,000 to 30,000 distinct CDR3 sequences, approximately 40% of them seen just once. Antigen specificity for these receptors is unknown. The input for sequencing was CD4+ T cells from blood, cultured in vitro, taken about 7 months after SARS-CoV-2 vaccination. These receptors came from a human donor who had recovered from COVID-19. CDR3s leave out the opening cysteine and the closing phenylalanine or tryptophan. Fields, in order: CDR3 length, V gene, J gene, CDR3 protein.

len: 14
v_gene: TRBV7-2
j_gene: TRBJ2-5
CDR3aa: ASSRRLAGGQETQY

len: 15
v_gene: TRBV20-1
j_gene: TRBJ2-3
CDR3aa: SARGVRGIVSTDTQY

len: 10
v_gene: TRBV7-2
j_gene: TRBJ2-1
CDR3aa: ASGGTSHEQF

len: 14
v_gene: TRBV7-2
j_gene: TRBJ2-5
CDR3aa: ASSLSRPAGSETQY

len: 11
v_gene: TRBV20-1
j_gene: TRBJ2-5
CDR3aa: SAAGQNQETQY

len: 12
v_gene: TRBV28
j_gene: TRBJ2-5
CDR3aa: ATSRQDRQETQY

len: 12
v_gene: TRBV6-1
j_gene: TRBJ2-5
CDR3aa: ASTPGRQQETQY

len: 12
v_gene: TRBV19
j_gene: TRBJ1-1
CDR3aa: ASSITTENTEAF

len: 11
v_gene: TRBV28
j_gene: TRBJ1-2
CDR3aa: ASRPAGEGGYT

len: 9
v_gene: TRBV6-4
j_gene: TRBJ1-5
CDR3aa: ASSEGQPQH

len: 10
v_gene: TRBV20-1
j_gene: TRBJ2-5
CDR3aa: SATERMETQY

len: 13
v_gene: TRBV7-3
j_gene: TRBJ2-1
CDR3aa: ASSRTSGGYNEQF

len: 12
v_gene: TRBV7-6
j_gene: TRBJ1-6
CDR3aa: ASKVGPGDSPLH

len: 15
v_gene: TRBV6-4
j_gene: TRBJ2-5
CDR3aa: ASSDSRGRDLRETQY

len: 13
v_gene: TRBV6-1
j_gene: TRBJ1-1
CDR3aa: ASNPGRGKNTEAF

len: 15
v_gene: TRBV7-8
j_gene: TRBJ2-3
CDR3aa: ASSLGRTSGNTDTQY

len: 9
v_gene: TRBV20-1
j_gene: TRBJ1-1
CDR3aa: IVRLNTEAF

len: 14
v_gene: TRBV28
j_gene: TRBJ2-3
CDR3aa: ASSDGLAGVSDTQY

len: 16
v_gene: TRBV7-8
j_gene: TRBJ2-6
CDR3aa: ASSLNPRGWSGANVLT

len: 13
v_gene: TRBV20-1
j_gene: TRBJ2-3
CDR3aa: SASMTGFGTDTQY

len: 13
v_gene: TRBV28
j_gene: TRBJ2-7
CDR3aa: ASSETGGPSYEQY

len: 12
v_gene: TRBV20-1
j_gene: TRBJ2-3
CDR3aa: SARKRRGPDTQY

len: 11
v_gene: TRBV28
j_gene: TRBJ2-7
CDR3aa: ASSLTGSYEQY

len: 14
v_gene: TRBV7-8
j_gene: TRBJ1-5
CDR3aa: ASSLRDRRTNQPQH

len: 15
v_gene: TRBV28
j_gene: TRBJ2-5
CDR3aa: ASSSYSAGLGGETQY

len: 16
v_gene: TRBV15
j_gene: TRBJ2-1
CDR3aa: ATRLGLAGANSANEQF

len: 13
v_gene: TRBV7-8
j_gene: TRBJ2-3
CDR3aa: ASSLKRERSDTQY

len: 17
v_gene: TRBV7-2
j_gene: TRBJ2-1
CDR3aa: ASSLGTYTTRFTYNEQF

len: 12
v_gene: TRBV20-1
j_gene: TRBJ1-2
CDR3aa: SARVEGANYGYT

len: 13
v_gene: TRBV7-2
j_gene: TRBJ2-1
CDR3aa: ASSLGPSSYNEQF

len: 11
v_gene: TRBV20-1
j_gene: TRBJ1-2
CDR3aa: SAPNRVGVGYT

len: 12
v_gene: TRBV7-9
j_gene: TRBJ2-7
CDR3aa: ASSSLSTGREQY

len: 11
v_gene: TRBV7-2
j_gene: TRBJ2-3
CDR3aa: VSSPEGLRAQY

len: 12
v_gene: TRBV20-1
j_gene: TRBJ2-2
CDR3aa: RAASGFWVGELF

len: 13
v_gene: TRBV5-5
j_gene: TRBJ2-7
CDR3aa: ASSLAAGGLTEQY

len: 12
v_gene: TRBV20-1
j_gene: TRBJ2-1
CDR3aa: SARPDPTYNEQF

len: 13
v_gene: TRBV28
j_gene: TRBJ1-6
CDR3aa: ASSLLPGNNSPLH

len: 12
v_gene: TRBV28
j_gene: TRBJ1-6
CDR3aa: ASSLYRDNSPLH

len: 11
v_gene: TRBV7-6
j_gene: TRBJ2-3
CDR3aa: ASSSRTTDTQY